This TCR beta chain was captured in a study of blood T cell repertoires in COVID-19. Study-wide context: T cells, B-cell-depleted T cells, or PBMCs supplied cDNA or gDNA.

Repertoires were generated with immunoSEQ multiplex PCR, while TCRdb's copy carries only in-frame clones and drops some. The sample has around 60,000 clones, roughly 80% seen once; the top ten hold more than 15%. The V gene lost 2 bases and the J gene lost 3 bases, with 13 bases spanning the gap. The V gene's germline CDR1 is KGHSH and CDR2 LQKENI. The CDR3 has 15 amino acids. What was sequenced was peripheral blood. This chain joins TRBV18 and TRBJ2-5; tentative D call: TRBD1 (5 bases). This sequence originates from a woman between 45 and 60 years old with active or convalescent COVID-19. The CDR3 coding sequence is TGTGCCAGCTCACCATCGGTCAGGGTGGAAGAGACCCAGTACTTC. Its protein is CASSPSVRVEETQYF. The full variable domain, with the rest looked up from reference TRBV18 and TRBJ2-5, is NAGVMQNPRHLVRRRGQEARLRCSPMKGHSHVYWYRQLPEEGLKFMVYLQKENIIDESGMPKERFSAEFPKEGPSILRIQQVVRGDSAAYFCASSPSVRVEETQYFGPGTRLLVL.